Here is one T cell receptor (beta chain) with its context. These data belong to a study of blood T cell repertoires in COVID-19. Only in-frame clones appear in the TCRdb table, and some are missing; sequencing was by immunoSEQ multiplex PCR. This sample carries roughly 340,000 clones, around 87% of them seen once, and the ten largest clones take 1.5% to 2%. The germline V gene has CDR1 SGDLS and CDR2 YYNGEE. The CDR3 loop spans 16 amino acids. The ends lost 2 bases at V and 4 bases at J; junction bases unmatched: 9. The sequenced sample was PBMCs or T cells enriched from blood (not recorded which). The chain joins TRBV9 to TRBJ1-1; 9 bases are shared with TRBD1. The source of this sequence is a man aged 35 to 55 in a cohort exposed to, infected with or recovered from COVID-19 (not recorded which). CDR3 nucleotides: TGTGCCAGCAGCGTGGACAGGGGAGGCCGAGCCACTGAAGCTTTCTTT. Its translation: CASSVDRGGRATEAFF.